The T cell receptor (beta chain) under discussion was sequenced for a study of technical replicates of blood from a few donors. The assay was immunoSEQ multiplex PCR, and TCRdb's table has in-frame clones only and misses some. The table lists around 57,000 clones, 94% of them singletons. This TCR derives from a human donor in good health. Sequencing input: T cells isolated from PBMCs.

The CDR3 nucleotides read TGTGCCAGCAGTTTTGGGACAGGGGGCTATCAGCCCCAGCATTTT. Its translation is CASSFGTGGYQPQHF. The chain links TRBV28 to TRBJ1-5; 12 nucleotides match TRBD1. Trimming removed 3 bases from V and 5 bases from J; junction bases left unmatched: 2. The germline CDR1 and CDR2 sequences are MDHEN and SYDVKM. The CDR3 length is 15 residues.